The following is a TCR beta chain sequence with its context. Its cognate antigen is unknown. This specimen belongs to a study of cytomegalovirus exposure and HLA in healthy donors. Regarding the study as a whole: Cytomegalovirus association was listed for 164 TCR beta chains. In vitro work confirmed that a few CMV-associated chains recognize CMV antigens.

Per germline, CDR1 MGHRA and CDR2 YSYEKL. The CDR3 is 17 residues long. Germline trimming cut 3 bases from V and 1 base from J; bases unmatched to any gene: 8. The table came from immunoSEQ multiplex PCR; TCRdb's copy has only in-frame clones and leaves some out. The sample carries over 200,000 clones, around four fifths recorded once. It was the roughly 130-subject validation cohort, separate from the approximately 670-subject first cohort, to which the donors belonged. This TCR was recovered from a woman in her twenties or thirties in good health and CMV-seropositive. This chain uses TRBV4-1 with TRBJ2-1, with 8 bases that match TRBD2. Sequenced sample: PBMCs. CDR3 amino acids: CASSQPRAGESYNEQFF. The CDR3, as DNA: TGCGCCAGCAGCCAGCCAAGAGCGGGAGAGTCCTACAATGAGCAGTTCTTC.